These 21 T cell receptor beta chains were all obtained from the same sample, sequenced in a study of cytomegalovirus exposure and HLA in healthy donors. In the PCR, 60 Vbeta and 13 Jbeta primers were used. The assay was immunoSEQ multiplex PCR, and TCRdb's table has in-frame clones only and misses some. The table includes 90,000 to 120,000 clones, more than 75% detected once. Sequencing used PBMCs. The receptors shown here come from a woman aged 40 to 55 in good health and CMV-seronegative.

This clone was observed a handful of times. V gene TRBV19 combines with J gene TRBJ2-3; 9 bases are shared with TRBD1. Trimming at V came to 7 bases and at J to 2 bases, leaving 7 bases not matched to a gene. Germline-derived CDR1 and CDR2 are LNHDA and SQIVND (reference sequence). CDR3 size: 15 residues. The CDR3 loop reads CASTPRTGDTDTQYF. The CDR3 bases are TGTGCCAGTACCCCCCGGACAGGGGACACAGATACGCAGTATTTT. Using reference TRBV19 and TRBJ2-3 for the parts outside the CDR3, the full variable domain is DGGITQSPKYLFRKEGQNVTLSCEQNLNHDAMYWYRQDPGQGLRLIYYSQIVNDFQKGDIAEGYSVSREKKESFPLTVTSAQKNPTAFYLCASTPRTGDTDTQYFGPGTRLTVL.

V and J are TRBV18 and TRBJ1-5, with D hard to call. Germline V lookup: CDR1 KGHSH, CDR2 LQKENI. V lost 1 base and J lost 6, with 13 bases in between. The CDR3 consists of 15 residues. The CDR3 reads CASSPQGAMVQPQHF. The CDR3 DNA reads as TGTGCCAGCTCACCACAGGGAGCAATGGTTCAGCCCCAGCATTTT.

The chain has TRBV15 and TRBJ2-1; 11 nucleotides align to TRBD2. Germline-derived CDR1 and CDR2 are LNHNV and YYDKDF (reference sequence). This CDR3 is 18 amino acids long. The trim removed 0 bases at V and 5 bases at J, leaving 9 bases unmatched. The CDR3 region is CATSRDLSTSGIHNEQFF. DNA of the CDR3: TGTGCCACCAGCAGAGATCTGTCGACTAGCGGGATTCACAATGAGCAGTTCTTC.

V is TRBV5-6 and J is TRBJ1-2, with D maybe TRBD1 (6 bases). V lost 4 bases to trimming and J lost 5 bases, with 12 bases between them. Germline CDR1 and CDR2: SGHDT and YYEEEE. This CDR3 is built from 13 residues. The DNA of the CDR3 is TGTGCCAGCAGCAGCGGACAGATTTATGGCTACACCTTC. This translates into CASSSGQIYGYTF.

The genes are TRBV28 and TRBJ2-5, with 7 bases that match TRBD1. From germline, CDR1 is MDHEN and CDR2 SYDVKM. The V segment lost 5 bases and the J segment 5 bases; nucleotides outside the gene matches: 5. The CDR3 is 13 residues long. CDR3 DNA sequence: TGTGCCAGCAGTGCACAGGGGTGGGAGACCCAGTACTTC. This codes for CASSAQGWETQYF. Drawing the rest from reference TRBV28 and TRBJ2-5, the complete variable domain is DVKVTQSSRYLVKRTGEKVFLECVQDMDHENMFWYRQDPGLGLRLIYFSYDVKMKEKGDIPEGYSVSREKKERFSLILESASTNQTSMYLCASSAQGWETQYFGPGTRLLVL.

The sample holds a few counts of this clone. This chain joins TRBV25-1 and TRBJ2-6, with 12 bases aligning to TRBD1. V shed 3 bases and J 2 bases; nucleotides not matched to a gene: 5. Germline V lookup: CDR1 MGHDK, CDR2 SYGVNS. The CDR3 has 18 residues. The CDR3 DNA is TGTGCCAGCAGTGACCCGGGACAGGGGGCCCCTGGGGCCAACGTCCTGACTTTC. Amino acids: CASSDPGQGAPGANVLTF.

This clone was observed a few times. The chain recombines TRBV4-1 with TRBJ1-2; 7 nucleotides line up with TRBD1. After removal of 4 bases from V and 7 bases from J, the junction contained 12 bases not matched to a gene. Germline V CDR1 and CDR2: MGHRA, YSYEKL. The CDR3 covers 15 residues. CDR3 sequence: CASSLQDRFKVGYTF. The CDR3 region has the DNA TGCGCCAGCAGCCTTCAGGACAGGTTTAAAGTTGGCTACACCTTC.

The V call is TRBV18, the J call TRBJ2-5; a possible D gene is TRBD2 (7 bases). The V gene lost 3 bases and the J gene lost 3 bases, with 17 bases spanning the gap. From germline, CDR1 is KGHSH and CDR2 LQKENI. The CDR3 runs 16 residues. The DNA of the CDR3 is TGTGCCAGCTCACCCATTAACAGGGAGGGGAAAGAGACCCAGTACTTC. It translates to CASSPINREGKETQYF.

This chain uses TRBV29-1 with TRBJ2-2, with D possibly being TRBD2 (6 bases). The V end was cut by 4 bases, the J end by 4 bases, with 13 bases between. CDR3 size: 14 residues. CDR1 and CDR2 from the germline V gene are SQVTM and ANQGSEA. The CDR3 region has the DNA TGCAGCGTTGTAGGCGGGGCCGGCACCGGGGAGCTGTTTTTT. It translates to CSVVGGAGTGELFF.

V gene TRBV19 combines with J gene TRBJ1-4; 7 bases match TRBD1. Germline-derived CDR1 and CDR2 are LNHDA and SQIVND (reference sequence). The length of the CDR3 is 14 residues. J was trimmed by 5 bases and V by 5 bases; bases with no gene match: 5. The CDR3 is CASSVTGQNEKLFF. In nucleotides, the CDR3 is TGTGCCAGTAGTGTGACAGGGCAGAATGAAAAACTGTTTTTT.

The chain employs TRBV25-1 and TRBJ2-5; 8 nucleotides match TRBD1. V lost 1 base to trimming and J lost 5 bases; unmatched junction nucleotides: 6. Germline V gene data show CDR1 as MGHDK and CDR2 as SYGVNS. The CDR3 contains 15 residues. The CDR3 coding sequence is TGTGCCAGCAGTGAATGGACAGGGCAAGTGGAGACCCAGTACTTC. Encoded protein: CASSEWTGQVETQYF.

This rearrangement joins TRBV5-5 to TRBJ2-7, with 8 bases identical to TRBD2. V gave up 1 base and J gave up 0 bases; unmatched junction bases: 3. The CDR3 runs to 15 residues. Germline V gene data show CDR1 as SGHKS and CDR2 as YYEKEE (reference sequence). CDR3 region: CASSLTSGSSYEQYF. The CDR3, as DNA: TGTGCCAGCAGCTTGACTAGCGGTAGCTCCTACGAGCAGTACTTC.

A single count supports this clone. The chain combines TRBV11-3 with TRBJ2-7; D uncertain. The CDR3 loop spans 16 amino acids. Germline V gene lookup returns CDR1 SGHNT and CDR2 YENEEA. Trimming cost V 1 base and J 2 bases, with 15 bases left between them. This chain's CDR3 is CASSLARACPTYEQYF. CDR3 nucleotide sequence: TGTGCCAGCAGCTTAGCGCGTGCATGTCCGACCTACGAGCAGTACTTC.

The chain joins TRBV6-1 to TRBJ2-3; TRBD2 aligns across 9 bases. The ends lost 3 bases at V and 4 bases at J; junction bases unmatched: 8. Per germline, CDR1 MNHNS and CDR2 SASEGT. This CDR3 contains 16 residues. DNA for the CDR3: TGTGCCAGCAGTGATAGGGGCGGGAGGGCCCCAGATACGCAGTATTTT. Translated: CASSDRGGRAPDTQYF.

The gene calls are TRBV27 and TRBJ1-1; 7 bases align to TRBD1. V shed 2 bases, J shed 4 bases, and the junction held 4 bases outside the gene matches. CDR1 is MNHEY, CDR2 SMNVEV, per germline (reference sequence). There are 14 residues in the CDR3. CDR3 in DNA: TGTGCCAGCAGTTTAGGGGGACAGAGCACTGAAGCTTTCTTT. It encodes CASSLGGQSTEAFF.

The genes are TRBV30 and TRBJ2-2, with 10 bases fitting TRBD1. This CDR3 has 16 residues. J gave up 4 bases and V 8 bases, and 13 bases lay outside the gene matches. The germline gives CDR1 GTSNPN, CDR2 SVGIG (reference sequence). CDR3 coding DNA: TGTGCCCAGTCGGATGGGACAGGGGTTAGCACCGGGGAGCTGTTTTTT. Translation gives CAQSDGTGVSTGELFF.

V and J are TRBV29-1 and TRBJ2-3, with D possibly matching TRBD2 (7 bases). With 7 bases removed from V and 0 bases from J, the gap between germline ends came to 14 bases. Germline CDR1 and CDR2: SQVTM and ANQGSEA. This CDR3 has 14 amino acids. The CDR3 is CSDNRGASTDTQYF. CDR3 DNA: TGCAGCGACAACCGGGGGGCTAGCACAGATACGCAGTATTTT.

The rearrangement joins TRBV15 to TRBJ1-3; TRBD1 agrees at 7 bases. With V trimmed by 1 base and J by 0 bases, 15 bases remained unmatched. Per germline, CDR1 LNHNV and CDR2 YYDKDF (reference sequence). The CDR3 consists of 20 residues. CDR3 region: CATSRVLGGEGVSSGNTIYF. The CDR3 DNA follows: TGTGCCACCAGCAGAGTTCTAGGGGGCGAGGGGGTCAGCTCTGGAAACACCATATATTTT.

V is TRBV5-4 and J is TRBJ1-3, with 8 bases aligning to TRBD1. The CDR3 has 18 residues. CDR1 is SGHNT and CDR2 is YYREEE in the germline V gene (reference sequence). With 4 bases clipped from V and 4 bases from J, the junction kept 16 bases outside the gene matches. CDR3 loop: CASSPFQFSGGTGNTIYF. For the CDR3, the DNA is TGTGCCAGCAGCCCATTTCAATTCTCAGGGGGCACGGGAAACACCATATATTTT.

The chain couples TRBV12-5 to TRBJ2-1, with 10 bases fitting TRBD1. This CDR3 is built from 14 residues. With 5 bases clipped from V and 4 bases from J, the junction kept 2 bases outside the gene matches. The germline gives CDR1 LGHNT, CDR2 FRNRAP. The CDR3 loop reads CASGPGQGYNEQFF. The CDR3 DNA sequence: TGTGCTAGTGGTCCGGGACAGGGGTACAATGAGCAGTTCTTC. Together with reference TRBV12-5 and TRBJ2-1, the CDR3 gives the full variable domain: DARVTQTPRHKVTEMGQEVTMRCQPILGHNTVFWYRQTMMQGLELLAYFRNRAPLDDSGMPKDRFSAEMPDATLATLKIQPSEPRDSAVYFCASGPGQGYNEQFFGPGTRLTVL.

DNA of the CDR3: TGTGCCAGCAGCGTAGAAGAGAATGAGCAGTTCTTC. Its protein is CASSVEENEQFF. The chain is built from TRBV9 and TRBJ2-1; D not certain. Germline V gives CDR1 SGDLS, CDR2 YYNGEE. The CDR3 runs 12 residues. V gave up 0 bases and J gave up 7 bases, with 5 bases separating them.